This T cell receptor beta chain is drawn from a study of response to subunit inactivated influenza vaccine. This clonotype was picked up a small number of times. Its specificity is not known. Regarding the study as a whole: It was suggested by the authors that few new T cells are recruited by each seasonal influenza vaccination.

This CDR3 has 12 amino acids. Trimming removed 2 bases from V and 5 bases from J, with 9 bases in between. Germline loops: CDR1 DFQATT, CDR2 SNEGSKA (reference sequence). One entry per CDR3 protein, called by TCRdb with MiXCR from the RT-PCR reads. The sample holds almost 600,000 distinct CDR3 sequences, approximately 15% seen once. Sequenced here: PBMCs from blood, sampled 11 to 12 days after vaccination. The receptor was derived from a man aged 45 to 65 who received an inactivated influenza vaccine. The chain is built from TRBV20-1 and TRBJ1-2; perhaps TRBD1 as D (5 bases). The CDR3 here is CSARIRVYGYTF. In DNA, the CDR3 is TGCAGTGCTAGAATCAGGGTTTATGGCTACACCTTC.